The clone carrying this T cell receptor (beta chain) occurred once. Antigen unknown. Genomic DNA, for the unsorted samples, came from 75 million to 95 million PBMCs. This CDR3 has 14 residues. J gave up 5 bases and V 0 bases, and 6 bases lay outside the gene matches. Looked up from germline, CDR1 is GTSNPN and CDR2 is SVGIG (reference sequence). This record belongs to a study of shared clonotypes between healthy human individuals. Findings and caveats of the study: Only blood underwent sampling, and tissue repertoires likely differ.

At deep level, the assay was performed. Some 28,000 T cell genomes (about 0.3 ug DNA) went into each PBMC replicate. The protocol was immunoSEQ multiplex PCR, while the TCRdb copy is restricted to in-frame clones and leaves out a portion. This table has hundreds of thousands of clones, 70% to 80% appearing once. The chain carries TRBV30 and TRBJ2-5; the match to TRBD2 covers 7 bases. The origin of this receptor is a woman between 35 and 50 years old in good health. Some clones in this sample may be carry-over from other donors' samples. Sequenced material: PBMCs. The CDR3 sequence: CAWSVSSGGETQYF. CDR3 in DNA: TGTGCCTGGAGTGTATCTTCGGGAGGTGAGACCCAGTACTTC.